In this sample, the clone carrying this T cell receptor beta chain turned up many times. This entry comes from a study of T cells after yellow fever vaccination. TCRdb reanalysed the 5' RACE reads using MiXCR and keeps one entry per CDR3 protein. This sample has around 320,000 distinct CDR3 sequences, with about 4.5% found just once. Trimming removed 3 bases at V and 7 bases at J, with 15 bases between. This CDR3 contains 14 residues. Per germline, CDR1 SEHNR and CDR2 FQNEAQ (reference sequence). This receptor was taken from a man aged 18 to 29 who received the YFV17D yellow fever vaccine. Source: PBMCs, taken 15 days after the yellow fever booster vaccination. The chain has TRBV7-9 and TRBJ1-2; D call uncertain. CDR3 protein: CASSFGSEIGGYTF. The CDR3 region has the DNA TGTGCCAGCAGCTTTGGAAGCGAAATTGGTGGCTACACCTTC. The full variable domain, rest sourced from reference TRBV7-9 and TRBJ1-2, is DTGVSQNPRHKITKRGQNVTFRCDPISEHNRLYWYRQTLGQGPEFLTYFQNEAQLEKSRLLSDRFSAERPKGSFSTLEIQRTEQGDSAMYLCASSFGSEIGGYTFGSGTRLTVV.